The source of this TCR beta chain is a study of blood T cell repertoires in COVID-19. Across the study: Samples taken during acute and convalescent COVID-19 were collected in the United States, Italy and Spain.

Membership in each cohort depended on participant-reported clinical history. The CDR3 extends over 13 amino acids. V gave up 6 bases and J gave up 4 bases; unmatched junction bases: 5. The germline V gene encodes CDR1 MDHEN and CDR2 SYDVKM. The method was immunoSEQ multiplex PCR; TCRdb's version includes in-frame clones alone and lacks a portion of them. The data show roughly 200,000 clones, about 83% seen once. The chain links TRBV28 to TRBJ1-1; 7 bases are a match to TRBD1. The sample comprised PBMCs or T cells enriched from blood (not recorded which). The sequence derives from a middle-aged man with acute COVID-19. The chain's CDR3 is CASRAGGATEAFF. The CDR3 DNA reads as TGTGCCAGCAGGGCAGGGGGTGCCACTGAAGCTTTCTTT.